The sample holds many counts of the clone carrying this T cell receptor beta chain. The TCRbeta library was prepared with unique molecular identifiers. TCRdb analysed the PCR reads with MiXCR anew, one entry per CDR3 protein. This table holds a few hundred thousand distinct CDR3 sequences, approximately 10% found once. These data originate in a study of T-cell reconstitution after alpha-beta-depleted transplantation in children. The germline V gene has CDR1 LGHNA and CDR2 YNFKEQ. CDR3 size: 17 residues. V shed 1 base and J shed 0 bases, with 15 bases lying between them. V is TRBV4-2 and J is TRBJ2-5; no definite D call. The material sequenced was PBMCs from the stem cell graft donor, taken from the stem cell graft. This sequence was found in a human donor who donated a stem cell graft to a child with acute lymphoblastic leukemia. The CDR3 nucleotides are TGTGCCAGCAGCCAAGGGGGTCTCACCCCCCACCAAGAGACCCAGTACTTC. This gives the protein CASSQGGLTPHQETQYF.